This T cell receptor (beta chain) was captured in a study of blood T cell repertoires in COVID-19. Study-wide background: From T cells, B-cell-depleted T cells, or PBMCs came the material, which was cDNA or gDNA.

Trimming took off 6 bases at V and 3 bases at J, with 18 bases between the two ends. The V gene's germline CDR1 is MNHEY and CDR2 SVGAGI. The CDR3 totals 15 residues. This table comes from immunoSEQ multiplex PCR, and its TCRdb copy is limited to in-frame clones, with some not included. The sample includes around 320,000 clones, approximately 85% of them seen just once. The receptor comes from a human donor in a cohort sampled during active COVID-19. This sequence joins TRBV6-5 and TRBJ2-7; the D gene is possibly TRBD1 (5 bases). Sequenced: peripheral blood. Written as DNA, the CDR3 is TGTGCCAGCAGATTCGCAAGGGGCGGTCACTACGAGCAGTACTTC. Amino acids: CASRFARGGHYEQYF.